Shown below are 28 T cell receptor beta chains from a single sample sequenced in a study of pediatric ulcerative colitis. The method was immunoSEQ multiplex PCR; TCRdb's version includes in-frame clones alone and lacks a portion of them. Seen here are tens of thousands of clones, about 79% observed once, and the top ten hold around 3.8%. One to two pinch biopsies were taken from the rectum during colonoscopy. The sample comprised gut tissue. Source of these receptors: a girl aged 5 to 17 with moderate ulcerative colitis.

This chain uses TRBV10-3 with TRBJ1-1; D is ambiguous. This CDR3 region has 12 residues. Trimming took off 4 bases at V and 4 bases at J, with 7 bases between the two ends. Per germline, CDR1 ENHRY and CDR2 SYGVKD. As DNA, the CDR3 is TGTGCCATCAGTGGGCAGAGCACTGAAGCTTTCTTT. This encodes CAISGQSTEAFF.

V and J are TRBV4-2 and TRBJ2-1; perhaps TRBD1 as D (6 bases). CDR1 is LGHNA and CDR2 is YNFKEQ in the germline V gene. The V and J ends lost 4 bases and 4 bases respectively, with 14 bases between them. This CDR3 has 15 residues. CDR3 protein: CASSPQGIKYNEQFF. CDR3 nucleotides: TGTGCCAGCAGCCCACAGGGAATTAAGTACAATGAGCAGTTCTTC.

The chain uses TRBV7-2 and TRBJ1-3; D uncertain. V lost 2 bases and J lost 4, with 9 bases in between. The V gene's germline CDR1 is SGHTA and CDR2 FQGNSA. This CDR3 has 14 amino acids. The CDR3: CASSLRQLGNTIYF. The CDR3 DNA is TGTGCCAGCAGCTTAAGGCAGTTGGGAAACACCATATATTTT.

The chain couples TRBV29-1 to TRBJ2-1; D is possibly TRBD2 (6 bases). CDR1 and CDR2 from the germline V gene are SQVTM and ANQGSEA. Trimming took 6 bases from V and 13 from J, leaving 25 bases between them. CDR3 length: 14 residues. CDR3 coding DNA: TGCAGCGTCCGAGGCGGGACGAAGGGAAGAGAACAGTTCTTC. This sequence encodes CSVRGGTKGREQFF.

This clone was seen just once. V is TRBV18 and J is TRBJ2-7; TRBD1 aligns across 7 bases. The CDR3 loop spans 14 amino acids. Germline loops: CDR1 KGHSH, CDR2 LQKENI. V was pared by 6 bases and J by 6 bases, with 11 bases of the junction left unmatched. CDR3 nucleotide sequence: TGTGCCAGCTCCCCCGACAGGGCGGCCGGCGAGCAGTACTTC. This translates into CASSPDRAAGEQYF.

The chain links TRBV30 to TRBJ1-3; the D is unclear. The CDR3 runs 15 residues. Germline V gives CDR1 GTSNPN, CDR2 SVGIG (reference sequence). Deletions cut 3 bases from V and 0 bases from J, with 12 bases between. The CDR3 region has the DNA TGTGCCTGGAGCGGGCCCTTTTCCTCTGGAAACACCATATATTTT. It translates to CAWSGPFSSGNTIYF.

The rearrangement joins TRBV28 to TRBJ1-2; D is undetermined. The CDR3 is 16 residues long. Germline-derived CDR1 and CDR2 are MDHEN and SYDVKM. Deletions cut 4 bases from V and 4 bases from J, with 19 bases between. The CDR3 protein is CASSSQAGLVSYGYTF. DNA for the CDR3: TGTGCCAGCAGTTCTCAAGCGGGTCTTGTTTCCTATGGCTACACCTTC.

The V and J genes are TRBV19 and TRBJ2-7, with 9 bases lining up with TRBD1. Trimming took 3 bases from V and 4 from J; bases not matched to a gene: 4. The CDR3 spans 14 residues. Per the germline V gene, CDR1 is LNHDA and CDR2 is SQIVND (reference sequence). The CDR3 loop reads CASSITGGLYEQYF. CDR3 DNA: TGTGCCAGTAGTATTACAGGGGGCCTTTACGAGCAGTACTTC.

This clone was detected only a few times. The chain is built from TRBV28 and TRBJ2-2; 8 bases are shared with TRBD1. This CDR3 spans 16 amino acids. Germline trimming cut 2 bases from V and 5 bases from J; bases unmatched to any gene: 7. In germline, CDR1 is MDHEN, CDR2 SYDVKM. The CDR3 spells CASSLKGRGRTGELFF. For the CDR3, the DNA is TGTGCCAGCAGTTTAAAGGGCAGGGGGCGAACCGGGGAGCTGTTTTTT.

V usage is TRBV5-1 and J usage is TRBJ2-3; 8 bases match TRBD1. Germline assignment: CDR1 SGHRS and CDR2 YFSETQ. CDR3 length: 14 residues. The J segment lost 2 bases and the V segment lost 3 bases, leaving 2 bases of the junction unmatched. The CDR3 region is CASSWDRITDTQYF. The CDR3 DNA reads TGCGCCAGCAGCTGGGACAGGATCACAGATACGCAGTATTTT. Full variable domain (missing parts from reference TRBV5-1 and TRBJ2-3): KAGVTQTPRYLIKTRGQQVTLSCSPISGHRSVSWYQQTPGQGLQFLFEYFSETQRNKGNFPGRFSGRQFSNSRSEMNVSTLELGDSALYLCASSWDRITDTQYFGPGTRLTVL.

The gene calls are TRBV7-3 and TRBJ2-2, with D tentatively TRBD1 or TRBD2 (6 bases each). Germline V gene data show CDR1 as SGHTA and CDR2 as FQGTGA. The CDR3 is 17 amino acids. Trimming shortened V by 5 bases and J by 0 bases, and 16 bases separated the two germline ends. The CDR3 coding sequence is TGTGCCAGCAGCCCACGGGGGCTTCGAACGAACACCGGGGAGCTGTTTTTT. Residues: CASSPRGLRTNTGELFF.

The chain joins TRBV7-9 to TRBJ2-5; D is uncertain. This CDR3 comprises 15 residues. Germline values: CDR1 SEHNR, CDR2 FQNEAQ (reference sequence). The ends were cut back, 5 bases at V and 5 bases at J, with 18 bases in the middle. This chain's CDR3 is CASSAARADGETQYF. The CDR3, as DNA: TGTGCCAGCAGCGCGGCTCGGGCCGACGGGGAGACCCAGTACTTC. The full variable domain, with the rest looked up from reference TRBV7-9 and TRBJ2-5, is DTGVSQNPRHKITKRGQNVTFRCDPISEHNRLYWYRQTLGQGPEFLTYFQNEAQLEKSRLLSDRFSAERPKGSFSTLEIQRTEQGDSAMYLCASSAARADGETQYFGPGTRLLVL.

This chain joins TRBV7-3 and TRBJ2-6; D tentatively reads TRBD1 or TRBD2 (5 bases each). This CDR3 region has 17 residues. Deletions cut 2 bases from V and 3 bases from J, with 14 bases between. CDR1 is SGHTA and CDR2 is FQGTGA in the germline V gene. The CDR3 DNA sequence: TGTGCCAGCAGCTTACCCCTCGGGGACCTTGGGGCCAACGTCCTGACTTTC. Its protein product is CASSLPLGDLGANVLTF.

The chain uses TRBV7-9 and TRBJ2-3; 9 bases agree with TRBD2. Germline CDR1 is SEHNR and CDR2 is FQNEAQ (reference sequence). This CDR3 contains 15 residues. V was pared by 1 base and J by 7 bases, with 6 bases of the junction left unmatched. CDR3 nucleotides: TGTGCCAGCAGCTTAGAGCTAGCGGGGCAAAATACGCAGTATTTT. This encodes CASSLELAGQNTQYF.

The CDR3 nucleotides are TGTGCCAGTAGCACTTCCTTCCCGGGACGCGGGTCTGGGGCCAACGTCCTGACTTTC. Translated, it gives CASSTSFPGRGSGANVLTF. The chain links TRBV19 to TRBJ2-6; tentatively, D is TRBD1 or TRBD2 (5 bases each). The V gene lost 6 bases and the J gene lost 1 base, with 22 bases spanning the gap. Germline V gives CDR1 LNHDA, CDR2 SQIVND (reference sequence). CDR3 length equals 19 residues.

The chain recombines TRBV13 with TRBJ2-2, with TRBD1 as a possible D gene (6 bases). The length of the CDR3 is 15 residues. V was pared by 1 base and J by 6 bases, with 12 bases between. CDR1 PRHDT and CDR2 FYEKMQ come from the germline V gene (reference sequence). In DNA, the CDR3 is TGTGCCAGCAGCTTAGAGGGGGATCCTCCCGGGGAGCTGTTTTTT. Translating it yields CASSLEGDPPGELFF.

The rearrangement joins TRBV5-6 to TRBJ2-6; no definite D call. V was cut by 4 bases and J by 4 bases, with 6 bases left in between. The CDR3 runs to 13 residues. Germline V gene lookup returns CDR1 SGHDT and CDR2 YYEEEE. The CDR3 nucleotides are TGTGCCAGCAGCCCCTCGGGGGCCAACGTCCTGACTTTC. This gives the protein CASSPSGANVLTF.

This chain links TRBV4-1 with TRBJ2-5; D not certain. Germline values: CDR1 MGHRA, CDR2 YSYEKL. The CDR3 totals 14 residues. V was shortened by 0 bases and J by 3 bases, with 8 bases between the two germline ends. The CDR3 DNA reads TGCGCCAGCAGCCAAGATCGAAATAAAGAGACCCAGTACTTC. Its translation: CASSQDRNKETQYF.

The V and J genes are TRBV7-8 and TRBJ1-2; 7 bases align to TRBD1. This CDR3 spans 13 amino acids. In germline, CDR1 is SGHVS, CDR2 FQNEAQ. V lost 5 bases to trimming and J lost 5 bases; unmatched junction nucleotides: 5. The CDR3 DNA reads TGTGCCAGCAGCCCAGGGGGGGGTTATGGCTACACCTTC. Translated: CASSPGGGYGYTF.

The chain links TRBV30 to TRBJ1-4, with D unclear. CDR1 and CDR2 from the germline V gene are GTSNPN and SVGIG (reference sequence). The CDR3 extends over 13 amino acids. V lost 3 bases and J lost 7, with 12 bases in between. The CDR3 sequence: CAWSKGFTEKLFF. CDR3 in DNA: TGTGCCTGGAGCAAAGGGTTTACTGAAAAACTGTTTTTT.

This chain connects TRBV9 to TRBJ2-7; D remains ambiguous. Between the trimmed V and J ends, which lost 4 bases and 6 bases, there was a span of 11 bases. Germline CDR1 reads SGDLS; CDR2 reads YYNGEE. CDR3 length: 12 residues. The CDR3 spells CASSQVGSEQYF. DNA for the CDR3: TGTGCCAGCAGCCAGGTGGGGTCCGAGCAGTACTTC.

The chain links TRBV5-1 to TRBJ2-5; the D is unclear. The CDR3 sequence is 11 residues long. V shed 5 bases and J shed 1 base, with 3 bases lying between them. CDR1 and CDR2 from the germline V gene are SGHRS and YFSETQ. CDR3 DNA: TGCGCCAGCAGGACCCAAGAGACCCAGTACTTC. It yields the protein CASRTQETQYF.

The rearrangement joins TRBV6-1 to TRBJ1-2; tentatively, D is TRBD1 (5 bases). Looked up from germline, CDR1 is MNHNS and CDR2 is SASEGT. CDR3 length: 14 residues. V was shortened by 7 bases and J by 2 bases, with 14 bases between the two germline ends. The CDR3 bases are TGTGCCAGCACCGTAGGACAATCCAACTATGGCTACACCTTC. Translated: CASTVGQSNYGYTF.

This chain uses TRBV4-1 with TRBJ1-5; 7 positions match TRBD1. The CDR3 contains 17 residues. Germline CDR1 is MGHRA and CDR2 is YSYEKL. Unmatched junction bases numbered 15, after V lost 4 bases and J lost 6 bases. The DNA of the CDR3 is TGCGCCAGCAGCCTACAAACGGCCCAAGGGGGCGTTCAGCCCCAGCATTTT. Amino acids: CASSLQTAQGGVQPQHF.

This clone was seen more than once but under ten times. CDR3 coding DNA: TGTGCCAGCAGCCCCACCCCGGGACGAAACACCATATATTTT. This encodes CASSPTPGRNTIYF. The chain carries TRBV7-3 and TRBJ1-3; tentative D call: TRBD1 (5 bases). Germline-derived CDR1 and CDR2 are SGHTA and FQGTGA. The V and J ends lost 5 bases and 5 bases respectively, with 13 bases between them. This CDR3 is 14 amino acids long.

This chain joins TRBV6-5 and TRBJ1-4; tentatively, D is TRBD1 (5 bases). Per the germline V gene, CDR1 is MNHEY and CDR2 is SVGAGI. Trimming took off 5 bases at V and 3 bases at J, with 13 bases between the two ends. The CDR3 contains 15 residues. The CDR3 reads CASSQSRGANEKLFF. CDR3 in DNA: TGTGCCAGCAGTCAGAGTCGGGGGGCTAATGAAAAACTGTTTTTT.

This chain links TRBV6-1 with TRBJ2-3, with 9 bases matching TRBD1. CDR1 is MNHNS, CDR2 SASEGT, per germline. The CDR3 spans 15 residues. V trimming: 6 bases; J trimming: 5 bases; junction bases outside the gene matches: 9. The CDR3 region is CASRTTGGHKDTQYF. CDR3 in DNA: TGTGCCAGCAGAACGACAGGGGGTCACAAAGATACGCAGTATTTT.

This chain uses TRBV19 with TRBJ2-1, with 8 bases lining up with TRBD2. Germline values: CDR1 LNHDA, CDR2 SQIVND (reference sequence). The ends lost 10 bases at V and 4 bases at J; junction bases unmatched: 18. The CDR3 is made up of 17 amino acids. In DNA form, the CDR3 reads TGTGCCACATCAGGGGATCCAGCGGGGGACCATTACAATGAGCAGTTCTTC. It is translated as CATSGDPAGDHYNEQFF.